The rows below give T cell receptor beta chains drawn from one sample of a study of cytomegalovirus exposure and HLA in healthy donors. The data were produced by immunoSEQ multiplex PCR, yet TCRdb's version contains in-frame clones alone and is incomplete. The table lists approximately 140,000 clones, about 70% of them singletons, with around 2.7% in the top ten. Specimen: PBMCs. The receptors come from a woman aged 55 to 70 in good health and CMV-seropositive. CDR3s include the opening cysteine and the closing phenylalanine or tryptophan. D genes are given only for firm matches. Size is omitted from some rows. Given values are once, few, many or a class for expanded clones.

.	TRBJ2-7	TRBV6-1	.	TGTGCCAGCAGTGAAAGGGTTGGGAGGACCTCCTACGAGCAGTACTTC	CASSERVGRTSYEQYF
.	TRBJ2-2	TRBV18	.	TGTGCCAGCTCACCATTTCCCCCGGAGATCGGGGAGCTGTTTTTT	CASSPFPPEIGELFF
.	TRBJ2-1	TRBV19	.	TGTGCCAGTAACTACAGGGCCAACAATGAGCAGTTCTTC	CASNYRANNEQFF
TRBD1	TRBJ1-6	TRBV18	.	TGTGCCAGCTCACCGGCGACTGGGACAGGGGTCAATTCACCCCTCCACTTT	CASSPATGTGVNSPLHF
TRBD1	TRBJ1-5	TRBV25-1	.	TGTGCCAGCAGTGGGGGGACCGGACAGGGGAGTAGCAATCAGCCCCAGCATTTT	CASSGGTGQGSSNQPQHF
TRBD2	TRBJ2-7	TRBV18	few	TGTGCCAGCTCACCGGGGGAGGGTCTGGGCGAGCAGTACTTC	CASSPGEGLGEQYF
.	TRBJ2-3	TRBV7-2	.	TGTGCCAGCAGCTCCTATACCTTACCTAGCACAGATACGCAGTATTTT	CASSSYTLPSTDTQYF
TRBD1	TRBJ1-5	TRBV6-1	.	TGTGCCACAATCGGACAGGGGAGCGGTCAGCCCCAGCATTTT	CATIGQGSGQPQHF
TRBD1	TRBJ1-6	TRBV7-2	.	TGTGCCAGCAGCTTAGCAGGGGGCATTGATTCACCCCTCCACTTT	CASSLAGGIDSPLHF
.	TRBJ2-2	TRBV6-1	.	TGTGCCAGCAGCGGACTTTTTCCCCCCACCGGGGAGCTGTTTTTT	CASSGLFPPTGELFF
.	TRBJ2-7	TRBV2	.	TGTGCCAGCATCGGACAGACTTTCTCCTACGAGCAGTACTTC	CASIGQTFSYEQYF
TRBD1	TRBJ1-1	TRBV6-5	.	TGTGCCAGCAGTTACTCGAACACAGGGGACACTGAAGCTTTCTTT	CASSYSNTGDTEAFF
.	TRBJ1-1	TRBV11-3	.	TGTGCCAGCAGCCTAGGGGGGACGGCGGGGACTGAAGCTTTCTTT	CASSLGGTAGTEAFF
TRBD1	TRBJ2-7	TRBV6-6	.	TGTGCCAGCAGTTCGACAGGGTCGCAGTACTTC	CASSSTGSQYF
TRBD1	TRBJ1-2	TRBV4-1	.	TGCGCCAGCAGCCAAGACACAGGGGCAATCGGCTACACCTTC	CASSQDTGAIGYTF
.	TRBJ2-3	TRBV11-2	.	TGTGCCAGCAGCTTAGGGGTGGGCCAGGGGTCGCAGTATTTT	CASSLGVGQGSQYF
.	TRBJ1-1	TRBV6-6	few	TGTGCCAGCAGTTTTGGTCAGCGCTTGAACACTGAAGCTTTCTTT	CASSFGQRLNTEAFF
.	TRBJ2-1	TRBV9	.	TGTGCCAGCAGCGTAGGTTCCAGGGTCTACAATGAGCAGTTCTTC	CASSVGSRVYNEQFF
.	TRBJ1-1	TRBV4-2	.	TGTGCCAGCAGCCAAGCTAGCCTGAACACTGAAGCTTTCTTT	CASSQASLNTEAFF
TRBD2	TRBJ2-1	TRBV6-4	.	TGTGCCAGCAGTGTTTTAGCGGGGGGGCCTGAGCAGTTCTTC	CASSVLAGGPEQFF
.	TRBJ2-6	TRBV21-1	.	TGTGCCAGCCCCTATCTAGGTGTTCTTCGGGGGGCCAACGTCCTGACTTTC	CASPYLGVLRGANVLTF
TRBD1	TRBJ1-2	TRBV11-2	.	TGTGCCAGCAGCTTATTTGGTGTCAATTGGGACAGGGGGCAGGAGGGCTACACCTTC	CASSLFGVNWDRGQEGYTF
.	TRBJ2-7	TRBV5-1	.	TGCGCCAGCGCAAACAACCCAAGGGGCTACGAGCAGTACTTC	CASANNPRGYEQYF
.	TRBJ1-2	TRBV27	once	TGTGCCAGCAGTTTAATGGTTTTTCACAGGGATGACTATGGCTACACCTTC	CASSLMVFHRDDYGYTF
.	TRBJ2-1	TRBV9	.	TGTGCCAGCAGCTTAAGACAGGCGGATGAGCAGTTCTTC	CASSLRQADEQFF
.	TRBJ1-5	TRBV2	.	TGTGCCAGCACAGGGATGGGGAATCAGCCCCAGCATTTT	CASTGMGNQPQHF
TRBD1	TRBJ1-2	TRBV6-1	.	TGTGCCAGCAGTAACCCAGGACAGGGGGACCTTGGCTACACCTTC	CASSNPGQGDLGYTF
TRBD1	TRBJ2-5	TRBV10-3	.	TGTGCCATCAGTGGAGAACAGGGGGTCCAAGAGACCCAGTACTTC	CAISGEQGVQETQYF
TRBD1	TRBJ1-2	TRBV27	.	TGTGCCAGCAGTCCCACCGGGACAGTCGGCTACACCTTC	CASSPTGTVGYTF
TRBD1	TRBJ1-6	TRBV4-1	few	TGCGCCAGCAGCCAAGGGTACAGGGGGGTTAATTCACCCCTCCACTTT	CASSQGYRGVNSPLHF
.	TRBJ1-1	TRBV6-6	.	TGTGCCAGCGGGAAATCCGGGGGGAACACTGAAGCTTTCTTT	CASGKSGGNTEAFF
.	TRBJ2-3	TRBV25-1	.	TGTGCCAGCAGTGATTCGGGACTCCCTTATGCCACAGATACGCAGTATTTT	CASSDSGLPYATDTQYF
.	TRBJ1-2	TRBV2	.	TGTGCCAGCAGTGAAACGGTCGGAGGGAGTGGTGGCTACACCTTC	CASSETVGGSGGYTF
TRBD1	TRBJ2-2	TRBV11-2	once	TGTGCCAGCAGGCGAGGACAGGGGATCACCGGGGAGCTGTTTTTT	CASRRGQGITGELFF
.	TRBJ2-2	TRBV5-1	.	TGCGCCAGCAACACAGGGAACACCGGGGAGCTGTTTTTT	CASNTGNTGELFF
TRBD1	TRBJ1-1	TRBV18	.	TGTGCCAGCTCACTAGGGACAGGGGTATCGAACACTGAAGCTTTCTTT	CASSLGTGVSNTEAFF
.	TRBJ2-3	TRBV11-3	.	TGTGCCAGCAGCTTAGGCACAGGCCTATTCGCAGATACGCAGTATTTT	CASSLGTGLFADTQYF
TRBD1	TRBJ1-4	TRBV5-5	.	TGTGCCAGCAGATTGACAGGGGGCGTCTTGGCTAATGAAAAACTGTTTTTT	CASRLTGGVLANEKLFF
.	TRBJ1-5	TRBV2	once	TGTGCCAGCACCCCAGGCCCCAGCAATCAGCCCCAGCATTTT	CASTPGPSNQPQHF
TRBD2	TRBJ2-5	TRBV5-4	.	TGTGCCAGCAGCACCGGGACTAGCGGGGGCGCGTACCAAGAGACCCAGTACTTC	CASSTGTSGGAYQETQYF
TRBD1	TRBJ1-1	TRBV5-1	.	TGCGCCAGCAGCTTGGGGGACAGGGGGACTGAAGCTTTCTTT	CASSLGDRGTEAFF
.	TRBJ1-1	TRBV6-5	few	TGTGCCAGCAGTTACGGCGAGGACACTGAAGCTTTCTTT	CASSYGEDTEAFF
TRBD1	TRBJ2-7	TRBV5-1	.	TGCGCCAGCAGCTTGGGGACAGGACCCTACGAGCAGTACTTC	CASSLGTGPYEQYF
.	TRBJ1-2	TRBV4-1	.	TGCGCCAGCAGCCAAGGGTTGGCTTATGGCTACACCTTC	CASSQGLAYGYTF
.	TRBJ1-5	TRBV19	.	TGTGCCAGTAGGTCACAAGAGACGGGGAGGAAGCCCCAGCATTTT	CASRSQETGRKPQHF
TRBD1	TRBJ2-7	TRBV5-4	.	TGTGCCAGCAGCTGGGACAGGGGGTACGAGCAGTACTTC	CASSWDRGYEQYF
.	TRBJ2-6	TRBV28	.	TGTGCCAGCAGTTTATCGGGGGCTGGGGCCAACGTCCTGACTTTC	CASSLSGAGANVLTF
.	TRBJ2-7	TRBV11-2	.	TGTGCCAGCAGCTTAGGAACACGCGAGCAGTACTTC	CASSLGTREQYF
TRBD1	TRBJ1-1	TRBV6-5	.	TGTGCCAGCAGAATTCCGGGACAGGGACCTGAAGCTTTCTTT	CASRIPGQGPEAFF
TRBD1	TRBJ1-1	TRBV7-6	.	TGTGCCAGCAGCTTAGGACAGGGGCTCACTGAAGCTTTCTTT	CASSLGQGLTEAFF
.	TRBJ1-1	TRBV7-2	.	TGTGCCAGCAGCTTAGCGGGTGGACAGCTGAACACTGAAGCTTTCTTT	CASSLAGGQLNTEAFF
.	TRBJ2-5	TRBV18	.	TGTGCCAGCTCACCGGCCTCGAACCAAGAGACCCAGTACTTC	CASSPASNQETQYF
TRBD2	TRBJ2-7	TRBV5-6	.	TGTGCCAGCAGCTTAGGACTAGCGGGTTCCTACGAGCAGTACTTC	CASSLGLAGSYEQYF
.	TRBJ1-1	TRBV11-3	.	TGTGCCAGCAGTTTTGGAGGGCAGGGAAGCACTGAAGCTTTCTTT	CASSFGGQGSTEAFF
.	TRBJ2-3	TRBV6-5	.	TGTGCCAGCAGTTCCCACACAGATACGCAGTATTTT	CASSSHTDTQYF
TRBD1	TRBJ2-5	TRBV7-7	.	TGTGCTAGCAGCCCGAGGGACAGGGGAGAAGAGACCCAGTACTTC	CASSPRDRGEETQYF
.	TRBJ2-5	TRBV4-1	.	TGCGCCAGCAGCCAAGTGGGGCTCACTTTGAAGACCCAGTACTTC	CASSQVGLTLKTQYF